A selection of T cell receptor beta chains follows, all from one sample in a study of human T cells and chemical hapten exposure. TCRdb reprocessed the RACE reads with MiXCR, giving one entry per CDR3 protein. The table shows approximately 88,000 distinct CDR3 sequences, with over 10% occurring only once. The sequencing used whole blood, collected in connection with sensitization to the hapten diphenylcyclopropenone (DPC). Receptors were obtained from a woman between 50 and 59 years old with alopecia areata. Some clones in this sample may be carry-over from other donors' samples. Each CDR3 is given with its conserved first and last residue. D genes are given only for firm matches. Clone size is not always given. Where it is, it says once, few, many or a class for expanded clones.

J: TRBJ1-6
V: TRBV9
size: many
D: TRBD1
CDR3: CASSMGTVNNSPLHF
DNA: TGTGCCAGCAGCATGGGGACAGTCAATAATTCACCCCTCCACTTT

J: TRBJ2-7
V: TRBV21-1
size: many
D: NA
CDR3: CASSKAVMGTTKACVQYF
DNA: TGTGCCAGCAGCAAAGCGGTAATGGGGACTACAAAAGCTTGCGTGCAGTACTTC

J: TRBJ2-1
V: TRBV19
size: many
D: NA
CDR3: CASSTEDYSYNEQFF
DNA: TGTGCCAGTAGTACTGAGGACTACTCCTACAATGAGCAGTTCTTC

J: TRBJ2-3
V: TRBV19
size: NA
D: NA
CDR3: CASSPMGAGDTQYF
DNA: TGTGCCAGTAGCCCGATGGGGGCGGGAGATACGCAGTATTTT

J: TRBJ2-1
V: TRBV19
size: NA
D: TRBD2
CDR3: CASSSRTSGSYNEQFF
DNA: TGTGCCAGTAGTAGCAGGACTAGCGGGAGTTACAATGAGCAGTTCTTC

J: TRBJ1-6
V: TRBV28
size: NA
D: TRBD1
CDR3: CARDRDQNSPLHF
DNA: TGTGCCCGCGACAGGGACCAAAATTCACCCCTCCACTTT

J: TRBJ1-2
V: TRBV20-1
size: few
D: NA
CDR3: CSARDDVHGYTF
DNA: TGCAGTGCTAGAGATGACGTGCACGGCTACACCTTC

J: TRBJ2-1
V: TRBV29-1
size: few
D: NA
CDR3: CSVGRDRNEQFF
DNA: TGCAGCGTTGGGAGGGATAGAAATGAGCAGTTCTTC

J: TRBJ2-7
V: TRBV3-1
size: few
D: NA
CDR3: CASSRDLLYEQYF
DNA: TGTGCCAGCAGCCGGGACTTACTTTACGAGCAGTACTTC

J: TRBJ1-5
V: TRBV5-5
size: many
D: NA
CDR3: CASSLRFGGRSNQPQHF
DNA: TGTGCCAGCAGTCTGAGATTTGGGGGAAGAAGCAATCAGCCCCAGCATTTT

J: TRBJ2-3
V: TRBV12-3/TRBV12-4
size: many
D: TRBD2
CDR3: CASSFRHSLPGLAQGTDTQYF
DNA: TGTGCCAGCAGTTTTCGGCACTCTCTACCCGGACTAGCTCAAGGGACAGATACGCAGTATTTT

J: TRBJ1-1
V: TRBV11-2
size: NA
D: NA
CDR3: CASSSLQGFTEAFF
DNA: TGTGCCAGCAGCTCTCTCCAGGGGTTCACTGAAGCTTTCTTT

J: TRBJ2-3
V: TRBV7-2
size: few
D: NA
CDR3: CASSLTLGSRSDTQYF
DNA: TGTGCCAGCAGCCTGACTCTCGGGAGTCGGTCAGATACGCAGTATTTT

J: TRBJ1-2
V: TRBV18
size: NA
D: NA
CDR3: CASSPPVGLYGYTF
DNA: TGTGCCAGCTCACCACCGGTAGGGCTCTATGGCTACACCTTC

J: TRBJ1-5
V: TRBV20-1
size: NA
D: TRBD1
CDR3: CSALTGENQPQHF
DNA: TGCAGTGCACTAACAGGGGAGAATCAGCCCCAGCATTTT

J: TRBJ2-3
V: TRBV5-1
size: NA
D: NA
CDR3: CASNGNTDTQYF
DNA: TGCGCCAGCAACGGGAACACAGATACGCAGTATTTT

J: TRBJ2-1
V: TRBV5-4
size: few
D: NA
CDR3: CASSLVGNTYNEQFF
DNA: TGTGCCAGCAGCTTGGTCGGGAATACCTACAATGAGCAGTTCTTC

J: TRBJ2-1
V: TRBV19
size: NA
D: TRBD2
CDR3: CAAGLAGGVGNEQFF
DNA: TGTGCCGCCGGGCTAGCGGGAGGTGTAGGAAATGAGCAGTTCTTC

J: TRBJ2-2
V: TRBV5-6
size: few
D: NA
CDR3: CASSLDRGNTGELFF
DNA: TGTGCCAGCAGCCTTGATCGGGGGAACACCGGGGAGCTGTTTTTT

J: TRBJ2-7
V: TRBV20-1
size: many
D: TRBD1
CDR3: CSADGYSGQENYEQYF
DNA: TGCAGTGCCGACGGTTACTCGGGACAGGAGAACTACGAGCAGTACTTC

J: TRBJ2-5
V: TRBV14
size: many
D: TRBD1
CDR3: CASSQMGQEETQYF
DNA: TGTGCCAGCAGCCAGATGGGACAGGAAGAGACCCAGTACTTC

J: TRBJ2-3
V: TRBV4-1
size: NA
D: TRBD2
CDR3: CASSQGTSGGSDTQYF
DNA: TGCGCCAGCAGCCAGGGGACTAGCGGGGGCTCAGATACGCAGTATTTT

J: TRBJ2-2
V: TRBV7-6
size: few
D: NA
CDR3: CASSLEAAPTGELFF
DNA: TGTGCCAGCAGCTTAGAGGCAGCACCTACCGGGGAGCTGTTTTTT

J: TRBJ1-1
V: TRBV2
size: few
D: NA
CDR3: CASTPGRENTEAFF
DNA: TGTGCCAGCACCCCAGGACGAGAGAACACTGAAGCTTTCTTT

J: TRBJ2-7
V: TRBV29-1
size: NA
D: TRBD2
CDR3: CSVRLAGGEQYF
DNA: TGCAGCGTCCGTTTAGCGGGAGGCGAGCAGTACTTC

J: TRBJ1-1
V: TRBV4-2
size: many
D: NA
CDR3: CASSPTSDREAFF
DNA: TGTGCCAGCAGCCCAACTTCCGACAGAGAAGCTTTCTTT

J: TRBJ2-1
V: TRBV4-1
size: many
D: NA
CDR3: CASSPSRGREQFF
DNA: TGCGCCAGCAGCCCGTCAAGGGGACGTGAGCAGTTCTTC

J: TRBJ1-1
V: TRBV20-1
size: NA
D: NA
CDR3: CSAREGVANTEAFF
DNA: TGCAGTGCTAGAGAAGGAGTAGCCAACACTGAAGCTTTCTTT

J: TRBJ1-1
V: TRBV29-1
size: NA
D: NA
CDR3: CSVFRAANTEAFF
DNA: TGCAGCGTTTTTCGGGCAGCGAACACTGAAGCTTTCTTT

J: TRBJ2-3
V: TRBV7-2
size: few
D: TRBD2
CDR3: CASSLAPSGRGRDTQYF
DNA: TGTGCCAGCAGCTTAGCCCCTAGCGGGAGGGGACGCGATACGCAGTATTTT

J: TRBJ1-1
V: TRBV25-1
size: many
D: NA
CDR3: CASSERWNTEAFF
DNA: TGTGCCAGCAGTGAACGGTGGAACACTGAAGCTTTCTTT

J: TRBJ1-1
V: TRBV20-1
size: NA
D: NA
CDR3: CSALSRDTEAFF
DNA: TGCAGTGCCCTGAGTCGGGACACTGAAGCTTTCTTT

J: TRBJ2-7
V: TRBV4-2
size: many
D: NA
CDR3: CASSQDLGGSYEQYF
DNA: TGTGCCAGCAGCCAAGATCTCGGCGGATCCTACGAGCAGTACTTC

J: TRBJ2-3
V: TRBV2
size: NA
D: TRBD2
CDR3: CASRFSGNADTQYF
DNA: TGTGCCAGCAGATTCAGCGGGAACGCAGATACGCAGTATTTT

J: TRBJ1-2
V: TRBV7-8
size: many
D: NA
CDR3: CASSLRTVSGYTF
DNA: TGTGCCAGCAGCTTAAGAACAGTATCTGGCTACACCTTC